The entry below gives a single T cell receptor beta chain sequence along with its context. Its target is unknown. Trimming took 2 bases from V and 0 from J, leaving 10 bases between them. This CDR3 has 15 amino acids. Germline CDR1 and CDR2: MNHNS and SASEGT. The time point is: week 3, after first cycle of checkpoint inhibitor. Response was assessed by RECIST 1.1 at 12 weeks, except a couple of rapid progressors. Patients had no prior systemic cancer treatment, immunosuppressants or other active cancers. Profiled with immunoSEQ multiplex PCR; TCRdb holds only in-frame clones, not every one. The sample has some 4,200 clones; 78% are singletons. This entry belongs to a study of blood T cell dynamics during melanoma immunotherapy. Study outcomes and limitations: At W3, later disease-control patients showed bifurcated PBMC repertoire changes, unlike progressors.

This sequence originates from a human donor with melanoma. The chain combines TRBV6-1 with TRBJ1-2; D not resolved. This specimen was blood, taken from a patient treated with checkpoint blockade. CDR3 nucleotide sequence: TGTGCCAGCAGTGAAAAGGAGTTAGCTAACTATGGCTACACCTTC. Amino acids: CASSEKELANYGYTF.